The source of this T cell receptor (beta chain) is a study of response to subunit inactivated influenza vaccine. Trimming stripped 2 bases from V and 10 bases from J, with 14 bases between. The CDR3 runs to 13 residues. TCRdb reprocessed the RT-PCR reads via MiXCR and lists one record per CDR3 protein. This table has more than 700,000 distinct CDR3 sequences, 21% appearing once. The receptor comes from a man in his forties or fifties who received an inactivated influenza vaccine. The chain uses TRBV23-1 and TRBJ1-1; D not certain. TRBV23-1 is classed as an ORF, of uncertain function. The sequenced sample was PBMCs from blood, obtained about 5 days after vaccination. CDR3 residues: CASSQRPPVGAFF. CDR3 DNA: TGCGCCAGCAGTCAACGGCCTCCCGTTGGAGCTTTCTTT.